This TCR beta chain originates from a study of blood T cell repertoires in COVID-19. V lost 0 bases to trimming and J lost 14 bases; unmatched junction nucleotides: 12. The CDR3 is 15 residues long. Germline V gives CDR1 LNHDA, CDR2 SQIVND (reference sequence). The table came from immunoSEQ multiplex PCR; TCRdb's copy has only in-frame clones and leaves some out. The sample shows around 160,000 clones, just over 85% of them seen only once. The sample taken for sequencing was peripheral blood. The chain employs TRBV19 and TRBJ2-3, with 9 bases lining up with TRBD2. The TCR originated in a man in his fifties or sixties with acute or convalescent COVID-19. The CDR3 coding sequence is TGTGCCAGTAGTATAGATACATCAGCGGGAGGTCCTGTGTATTTT. It yields the protein CASSIDTSAGGPVYF.